This record looks at one T cell receptor (beta chain) sequence and its context. What it binds is not known. Original analysis: ImmunoSEQ output held junction-only sequences without quality scores, so filtering differed. Assay used: immunoSEQ multiplex PCR; TCRdb lists only in-frame clones, some missing. V and J calls plus clone size are reproduced from that table; the DNA served to infer D and trimming. The sample has 760,000 or so clones, around 96% seen once. The sample belongs to a study of shared clonotypes between healthy human individuals. Study-wide background: Every donor yielded three CD4 naive, three CD4 memory, two CD8 naive and one CD8 memory plate. Study-level findings and limits: Approximately 5% of naive CD4 clonotypes were shared across a handful of donors. Collection of samples was limited to blood; tissue repertoires likely differ.

Only CD45RO-negative cells positively selected for CCR7 counted as naive CD8 cells, so terminally differentiated effector memory CD45RA+ cells were excluded. What was sequenced was naive CD8+ T cells sorted from blood. The receptor's source is a man under 40 in good health.

The chain's CDR3 is CASSLRRATNEKLFF. The CDR3 DNA sequence: TGTGCCAGCAGTCTACGACGGGCAACTAATGAAAAACTGTTTTTT. The J gene is TRBJ1-4, the V gene TRBV27; unclear D gene. The CDR3 extends over 15 amino acids. Germline V gene lookup returns CDR1 MNHEY and CDR2 SMNVEV (reference sequence). V lost 5 bases and J 0 bases, leaving 10 bases between the germline ends. Supplemented by reference TRBV27 and TRBJ1-4, the full variable domain reads EAQVTQNPRYLITVTGKKLTVTCSQNMNHEYMSWYRQDPGLGLRQIYYSMNVEVTDKGDVPEGYKVSRKEKRNFPLILESPSPNQTSLYFCASSLRRATNEKLFFGSGTQLSVL.